This T cell receptor (beta chain) was sequenced for a study of technical replicates of blood from several donors (dated by TCRdb to about 2017). Regarding this clone: The target of this receptor is not known. Per-base quality was not reported, and no clone a single base away is much larger than it.

Looking up the germline V gene (reference sequence) yields CDR1 LNHDA and CDR2 SQIVND. V lost 5 bases and J lost 6 bases; the stretch between them is 20 bases long. The CDR3 runs 15 residues from the cysteine to the phenylalanine. The retained sequence is limited to the CDR3, 45 bases, with the frame set at the first base. The method behind the library was the immunoSEQ multiplex PCR assay. Sourced from immuneACCESS, this table was stored by TCRdb with only in-frame sequences that have V and J called. A share of the clones is absent; for the studies checked, an unresolved V gene accounts for under half, and the remainder has no known explanation. For this sample the table gives some 94,000 clones, of which around 96% were detected only once. The top ten clonotypes cover about 0.39% of the sample.

The rearrangement combines TRBV19 with TRBJ2-7; perhaps TRBD2 is the D gene, with 6 bases matching. The receptor was isolated from a human donor in good health. The specimen sequenced was T cells isolated from PBMCs. The CDR3 region has the sequence CASSLSPTSHGEQYF. The sequenced DNA: TGTGCCAGTAGTCTCAGTCCTACTAGCCATGGCGAGCAGTACTTC.